The 11 T cell receptor beta chains below all came from one sample that was sequenced in a study of PD-L1 blockade in urothelial cancer. Generated by immunoSEQ multiplex PCR, the TCRdb table keeps only in-frame clones and is missing some. The repertoire holds approximately 32,000 clones, with almost 85% as singletons. Specimen: PBMCs, collected around atezolizumab (anti-PD-L1) treatment. The receptors here all came from a man between 65 and 85 years old with urothelial cancer.

The J gene is TRBJ2-5, the V gene TRBV9, with 8 bases fitting TRBD2. This CDR3 contains 16 residues. With 0 bases clipped from V and 4 bases from J, the junction kept 8 bases outside the gene matches. Germline V CDR1 and CDR2: SGDLS, YYNGEE. For the CDR3, the DNA is TGTGCCAGCAGCGTAGCTGCGGGGGGCAGGGGAGAGACCCAGTACTTC. This sequence encodes CASSVAAGGRGETQYF.

The chain is built from TRBV28 and TRBJ1-4; TRBD1 might be the D (6 bases). V lost 11 bases and J 8 bases, leaving 15 bases between the germline ends. Germline V CDR1 and CDR2: MDHEN, SYDVKM. This CDR3 comprises 12 residues. Here the CDR3 reads CAGGRNSEKLFF. The CDR3 DNA follows: TGTGCCGGGGGCAGAAACTCGGAAAAACTGTTTTTT.

This clone was seen a single time. This chain uses TRBV5-1 with TRBJ1-1; D unresolved. Trimming stripped 0 bases from V and 8 bases from J, with 14 bases between. Germline loops: CDR1 SGHRS, CDR2 YFSETQ. The CDR3 has 14 residues. As DNA, the CDR3 is TGCGCCAGCAGCTTGGCCGGGAGCACAGAAGAAGCTTTCTTT. It codes for CASSLAGSTEEAFF. Full variable domain (remainder filled in from reference TRBV5-1 and TRBJ1-1): KAGVTQTPRYLIKTRGQQVTLSCSPISGHRSVSWYQQTPGQGLQFLFEYFSETQRNKGNFPGRFSGRQFSNSRSEMNVSTLELGDSALYLCASSLAGSTEEAFFGQGTRLTVV.

This sequence joins TRBV5-6 and TRBJ1-1; 7 nucleotides agree with TRBD1. The germline CDR1 and CDR2 sequences are SGHDT and YYEEEE. The CDR3 consists of 14 residues. The V and J ends lost 1 base and 4 bases, in that order; junction bases with no gene match: 4. CDR3 DNA: TGTGCCAGCAGCTTGATCACAGGGGTCACTGAAGCTTTCTTT. Translation gives CASSLITGVTEAFF. The whole variable domain, filled in from reference TRBV5-6 and TRBJ1-1, reads DAGVTQSPTHLIKTRGQQVTLRCSPKSGHDTVSWYQQALGQGPQFIFQYYEEEERQRGNFPDRFSGHQFPNYSSELNVNALLLGDSALYLCASSLITGVTEAFFGQGTRLTVV.

The chain recombines TRBV7-2 with TRBJ2-5, with a tentative D call TRBD2 (6 bases). The V gene's germline CDR1 is SGHTA and CDR2 FQGNSA. CDR3 length: 12 amino acids. Trimming shortened V by 7 bases and J by 5 bases, and 11 bases separated the two germline ends. In nucleotides, the CDR3 is TGTGCCAGCATCGGGGGTGGGGAGACCCAGTACTTC. It is translated as CASIGGGETQYF.

The chain is built from TRBV21-1 and TRBJ2-1; no DNA check was done on the table's D call, TRBD1. TRBV21-1 is assigned pseudogene status. This CDR3 spans 17 amino acids. The CDR3 loop is CASSKAEKGDTNNEQFF. In nucleotides, the CDR3 is TGTGCCAGCAGCAAAGCGGAGAAAGGGGATACGAACAATGAGCAGTTCTTC.

CDR3 residues: CASSLRLAGGVGDEQFF. In nucleotides, the CDR3 is TGTGCCAGCAGCTTAAGACTAGCGGGAGGTGTGGGGGATGAGCAGTTCTTC. The V and J genes are TRBV7-6 and TRBJ2-1; 13 bases are a match to TRBD2. CDR1 is SGHVS, CDR2 FNYEAQ, per germline. CDR3 size: 17 residues. Trimming removed 2 bases from V and 8 bases from J; junction bases left unmatched: 9.

This chain connects TRBV5-4 to TRBJ2-3; 8 bases agree with TRBD2. CDR1 SGHNT and CDR2 YYREEE come from the germline V gene (reference sequence). V was clipped by 4 bases and J by 1 base; unmatched bases: 5. The CDR3 runs 15 residues. The DNA for the CDR3 is TGTGCCAGCAGCCCCGGGGGGGCAGGCACAGATACGCAGTATTTT. It encodes CASSPGGAGTDTQYF.

J is TRBJ2-7 and V is TRBV7-9; D is uncertain. Trimming pared 1 base from V and 3 bases from J, leaving 10 bases between. The CDR3 is made up of 14 amino acids. Germline loops: CDR1 SEHNR, CDR2 FQNEAQ (reference sequence). Here the CDR3 DNA reads TGTGCCAGCAGCTTAGGGTCCGGCGGCTACGAGCAGTACTTC. Encoded protein: CASSLGSGGYEQYF.

J is TRBJ2-1 and V is TRBV11-3; 11 bases map to TRBD2. Germline-derived CDR1 and CDR2 are SGHNT and YENEEA. V was pared by 5 bases and J by 0 bases, with 3 bases of the junction left unmatched. The CDR3 length is 16 residues. The CDR3: CASSDTSGGSYNEQFF. Here the CDR3 DNA reads TGTGCCAGCAGCGACACTAGCGGGGGCTCCTACAATGAGCAGTTCTTC.

The J gene is TRBJ2-1, the V gene TRBV10-2, with 9 positions matching TRBD2. The ends lost 3 bases at V and 1 base at J; junction bases unmatched: 4. Germline values: CDR1 WSHSY, CDR2 SAAADI. This CDR3 region has 16 residues. CDR3 sequence reads: CASSDAGLASYNEQFF. CDR3 nucleotides: TGCGCCAGCAGTGATGCCGGACTAGCGTCCTACAATGAGCAGTTCTTC.